These T cell receptor beta chains were read from a single sample in a study of blood T cell repertoires in COVID-19. Clones were read by immunoSEQ multiplex PCR, and TCRdb kept only the in-frame ones, dropping some. This sample has fewer than 250,000 clones, with roughly 90% found just once. Source material: peripheral blood. The source is a woman aged 35 to 49 who had recovered from COVID-19. The CDR3 runs from the conserved cysteine through the conserved F or W. Each record gives: V gene, J gene, D gene, clone size, CDR3 protein, CDR3 DNA. A D gene is named only where the DNA matches it firmly. Expanded clones get a size class; other rows say once, few or many, or leave the size out.

TRBV28	TRBJ2-5	TRBD1	-	CASSSAGQGQETQYF	TGTGCCAGCAGTTCAGCGGGACAGGGGCAAGAGACCCAGTACTTC
TRBV19	TRBJ1-5	TRBD1	-	CASSTGTGTQPQHF	TGTGCCAGTAGTACTGGGACAGGGACTCAGCCCCAGCATTTT
TRBV24-1	TRBJ2-1	-	-	CATSGQRSYNEQFF	TGTGCCACCAGTGGACAACGCTCCTACAATGAGCAGTTCTTC
TRBV11-3	TRBJ2-3	-	-	CASSLEGPGGTDTQYF	TGTGCCAGCAGCTTAGAAGGCCCCGGAGGAACAGATACGCAGTATTTT
TRBV5-1	TRBJ1-1	TRBD1	-	CASSLGDRDRAEAFF	TGCGCCAGCAGCTTGGGAGACAGGGATCGCGCTGAAGCTTTCTTT
TRBV3-1/TRBV3-2	TRBJ2-2	-	-	CASSRPVQGASFTGELFF	TGTGCCAGCAGCCGTCCAGTACAGGGTGCGAGCTTCACCGGGGAGCTGTTTTTT
TRBV6-5	TRBJ1-5	-	-	CASSYDGTEYQPQHF	TGTGCCAGCAGTTACGATGGAACAGAGTATCAGCCCCAGCATTTT
TRBV14	TRBJ1-5	-	-	CASSIRPNRSLDSNQPQHF	TGTGCCAGCAGCATACGCCCTAACCGGAGCTTGGATAGCAATCAGCCCCAGCATTTT
TRBV6-2/TRBV6-3	TRBJ1-1	TRBD1	-	CASSYTGGGNTEAFF	TGTGCCAGCAGTTACACAGGGGGAGGCAACACTGAAGCTTTCTTT
TRBV19	TRBJ1-4	-	-	CASSIVRTGGNEKLFF	TGTGCCAGTAGTATTGTCCGAACCGGGGGGAATGAAAAACTGTTTTTT
TRBV19	TRBJ1-2	TRBD1	-	CASSPGTGNAYGYTF	TGTGCCAGTAGTCCCGGGACAGGGAACGCCTATGGCTACACCTTC
TRBV19	TRBJ2-7	TRBD1	-	CASSKQGVNEQYF	TGTGCCAGTAGTAAACAGGGGGTCAACGAGCAGTACTTC
TRBV11-3	TRBJ2-1	TRBD1	-	CASSLGGTGFNEQFF	TGTGCCAGCAGCTTAGGAGGGACAGGGTTTAATGAGCAGTTCTTC
TRBV7-2	TRBJ2-3	TRBD2	-	CASSLTSGVLDTQYF	TGTGCCAGCAGCTTGACTAGCGGGGTCCTTGATACGCAGTATTTT
TRBV6-6	TRBJ1-4	TRBD1	-	CASSYSDRGYEKLFF	TGTGCCAGCAGTTACTCGGACAGGGGATACGAAAAACTGTTTTTT
TRBV10-3	TRBJ2-3	TRBD2	-	CAISGTSGNTDTQYF	TGTGCCATCAGCGGGACTAGCGGCAACACAGATACGCAGTATTTT
TRBV11-3	TRBJ2-1	TRBD1	-	CASSSGQGANNEQFF	TGTGCCAGCAGCTCGGGACAGGGGGCCAACAATGAGCAGTTCTTC
TRBV5-4	TRBJ2-5	TRBD1	-	CASSSGQAFEETQYF	TGTGCCAGCAGCTCGGGACAGGCCTTTGAGGAGACCCAGTACTTC
TRBV7-3	TRBJ2-4	-	-	CASSLNGRAGNIQYF	TGTGCCAGCAGCTTAAACGGCAGGGCAGGCAACATTCAGTACTTC
TRBV7-3	TRBJ2-2	TRBD1	-	CASSLPRTGVNTGELFF	TGTGCCAGCAGCTTACCCAGGACAGGGGTGAACACCGGGGAGCTGTTTTTT
TRBV24-1	TRBJ2-7	-	-	CATSTGLGTYEQYF	TGTGCCACCAGCACAGGGCTTGGGACCTACGAGCAGTACTTC
TRBV9	TRBJ2-1	TRBD1	-	CASSLLDRAYLNEQFF	TGTGCCAGCAGCCTATTAGACAGGGCTTACCTTAATGAGCAGTTCTTC
TRBV27	TRBJ1-2	-	-	CASSPRQDVYGYTF	TGTGCCAGCAGTCCAAGACAGGACGTTTATGGCTACACCTTC
TRBV3-1/TRBV3-2	TRBJ1-2	-	once	CASSQDWSWGYTF	TGTGCCAGCAGCCAAGATTGGAGTTGGGGCTACACCTTC
TRBV7-6	TRBJ2-5	-	-	CASSLGTGSSRQETQYF	TGTGCCAGCAGCTTAGGAACAGGGAGTAGTAGACAAGAGACCCAGTACTTC
TRBV10-3	TRBJ1-4	TRBD1	-	CAISLTGGDEKLFF	TGTGCCATCAGCCTGACAGGGGGCGACGAAAAACTGTTTTTT
TRBV11-3	TRBJ2-1	-	-	CASSLGGGTVNEQFF	TGTGCCAGCAGCTTAGGAGGGGGGACAGTAAATGAGCAGTTCTTC
TRBV5-5	TRBJ1-4	TRBD1	-	CASSLQGFEKLFF	TGTGCCAGCAGCTTACAGGGGTTCGAAAAACTGTTTTTT
TRBV12-5	TRBJ1-4	TRBD1	-	CASGRDSNEKLFF	TGTGCTAGTGGCAGGGACAGTAATGAAAAACTGTTTTTT
TRBV6-4	TRBJ2-2	-	-	CASSDSSGNTGELFF	TGTGCCAGCAGTGACTCTAGCGGGAACACCGGGGAGCTGTTTTTT
TRBV2	TRBJ2-4	TRBD1	-	CASRDRGNIQYF	TGTGCCAGCAGAGACAGGGGAAACATTCAGTACTTC
TRBV27	TRBJ2-2	TRBD2	-	CASSPMGLANTGELFF	TGTGCCAGCAGTCCGATGGGACTAGCCAACACCGGGGAGCTGTTTTTT
TRBV28	TRBJ1-1	TRBD1	-	CASTWTGSDTEAFF	TGTGCCAGCACGTGGACAGGGTCAGACACTGAAGCTTTCTTT
TRBV6-1	TRBJ1-5	-	-	CASSEYESGAHQPQHF	TGTGCCAGCAGTGAATATGAGTCAGGGGCTCATCAGCCCCAGCATTTT
TRBV30	TRBJ2-7	-	-	CAWAAGFYEQYF	TGTGCCTGGGCGGCGGGCTTCTACGAGCAGTACTTC
TRBV11-2	TRBJ2-5	TRBD2	-	CASSPRLAGGGGAQYF	TGTGCCAGCAGCCCCCGACTAGCGGGAGGCGGGGGGGCCCAGTACTTC
TRBV6-6	TRBJ1-1	TRBD1	-	CASRLIQGDTEAFF	TGTGCCAGCAGGCTAATCCAGGGGGACACTGAAGCTTTCTTT
TRBV6-6	TRBJ1-5	-	-	CASSYNRGGNQPQHF	TGTGCCAGCAGTTACAATAGGGGCGGCAATCAGCCCCAGCATTTT
TRBV9	TRBJ2-1	-	once	CASSVANSGPYNEQFF	TGTGCCAGCAGCGTAGCTAATAGCGGACCTTACAATGAGCAGTTCTTC
TRBV6-5	TRBJ1-2	-	-	CASSYTGSYGYTF	TGTGCCAGCAGTTACACGGGGAGCTATGGCTACACCTTC
TRBV7-3	TRBJ2-1	-	-	CASSLDPPSEQFF	TGTGCCAGCAGCTTAGATCCCCCCAGTGAGCAGTTCTTC